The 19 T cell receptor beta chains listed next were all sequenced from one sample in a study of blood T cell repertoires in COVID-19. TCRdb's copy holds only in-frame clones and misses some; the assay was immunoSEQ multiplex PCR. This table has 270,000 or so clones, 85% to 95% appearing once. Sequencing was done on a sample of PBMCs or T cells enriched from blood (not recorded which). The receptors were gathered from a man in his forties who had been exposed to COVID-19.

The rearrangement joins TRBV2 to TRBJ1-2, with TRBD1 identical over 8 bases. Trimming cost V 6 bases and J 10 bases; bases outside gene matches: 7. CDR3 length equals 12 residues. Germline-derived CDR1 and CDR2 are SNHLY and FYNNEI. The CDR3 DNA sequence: TGTGCCAGCAGCCAACCGACAGGGGCCTACACCTTC. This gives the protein CASSQPTGAYTF.

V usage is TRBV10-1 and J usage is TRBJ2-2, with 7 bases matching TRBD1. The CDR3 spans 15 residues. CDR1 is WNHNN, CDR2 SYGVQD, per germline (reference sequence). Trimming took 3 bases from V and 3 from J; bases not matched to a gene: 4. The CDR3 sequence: CASSETGVDTGELFF. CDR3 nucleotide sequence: TGCGCCAGCAGTGAAACAGGGGTTGACACCGGGGAGCTGTTTTTT.

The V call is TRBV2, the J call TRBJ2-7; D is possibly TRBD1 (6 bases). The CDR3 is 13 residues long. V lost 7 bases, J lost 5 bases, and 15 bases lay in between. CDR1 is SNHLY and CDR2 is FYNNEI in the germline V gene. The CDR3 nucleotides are TGTGCCAGCAACCTCAACAGGGCCGACGAGCAGTACTTC. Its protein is CASNLNRADEQYF.

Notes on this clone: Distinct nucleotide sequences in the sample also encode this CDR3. The CDR3 nucleotides are TGTGCCAGCAGCCTTAGACTGGCTAGCACAGATACGCAGTATTTT. Residues: CASSLRLASTDTQYF. The genes are TRBV5-4 and TRBJ2-3; D not certain. The germline V gene encodes CDR1 SGHNT and CDR2 YYREEE (reference sequence). CDR3 length: 15 amino acids. V lost 4 bases and J lost 0, with 12 bases in between. Based on the CDR3 plus reference TRBV5-4 and TRBJ2-3, the full variable domain is ETGVTQSPTHLIKTRGQQVTLRCSSQSGHNTVSWYQQALGQGPQFIFQYYREEENGRGNFPPRFSGLQFPNYSSELNVNALELDDSALYLCASSLRLASTDTQYFGPGTRLTVL.

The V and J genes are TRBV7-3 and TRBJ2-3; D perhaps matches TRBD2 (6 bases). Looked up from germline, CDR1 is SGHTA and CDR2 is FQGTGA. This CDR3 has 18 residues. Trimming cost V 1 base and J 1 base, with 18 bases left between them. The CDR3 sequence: CASSLRARGGLGTDTQYF. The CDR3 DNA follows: TGTGCCAGCAGCTTAAGGGCTCGAGGAGGGTTGGGCACAGATACGCAGTATTTT.

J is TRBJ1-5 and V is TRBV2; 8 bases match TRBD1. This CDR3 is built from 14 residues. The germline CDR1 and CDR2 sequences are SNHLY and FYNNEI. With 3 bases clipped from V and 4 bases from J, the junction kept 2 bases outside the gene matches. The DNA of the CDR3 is TGTGCCAGCAGTGATAGGACAGGGAATCAGCCCCAGCATTTT. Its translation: CASSDRTGNQPQHF.

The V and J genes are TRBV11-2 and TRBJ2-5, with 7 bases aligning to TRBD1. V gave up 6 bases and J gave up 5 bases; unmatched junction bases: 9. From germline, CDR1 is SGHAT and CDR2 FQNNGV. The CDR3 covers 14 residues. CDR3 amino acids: CASSPRQGWETQYF. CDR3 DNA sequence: TGTGCCAGCAGTCCTAGACAGGGCTGGGAGACCCAGTACTTC.

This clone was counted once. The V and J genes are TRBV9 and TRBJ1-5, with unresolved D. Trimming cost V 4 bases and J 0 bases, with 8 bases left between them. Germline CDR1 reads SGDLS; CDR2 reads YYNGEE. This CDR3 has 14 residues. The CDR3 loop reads CASSLGPSNQPQHF. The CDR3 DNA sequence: TGTGCCAGCAGCCTGGGCCCTAGCAATCAGCCCCAGCATTTT.

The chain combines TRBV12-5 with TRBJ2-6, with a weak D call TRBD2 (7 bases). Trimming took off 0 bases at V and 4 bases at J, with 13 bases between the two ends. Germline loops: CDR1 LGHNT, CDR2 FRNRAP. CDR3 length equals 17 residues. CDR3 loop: CASGLVRGPLGANVLTF. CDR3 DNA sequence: TGTGCTAGTGGTTTGGTGCGGGGGCCCTTGGGGGCCAACGTCCTGACTTTC.

CDR3 protein: CASSYRRQGGNTGELFF. CDR3 DNA sequence: TGTGCCAGCAGTTACCGGCGACAGGGGGGTAACACCGGGGAGCTGTTTTTT. The chain has TRBV6-2 or TRBV6-3 and TRBJ2-2; TRBD1 aligns across 9 bases. The J segment lost 2 bases and the V segment lost 2 bases, leaving 6 bases of the junction unmatched. Germline V lookup: CDR1 MNHEY, CDR2 SVGEGT. CDR3 length equals 17 residues.

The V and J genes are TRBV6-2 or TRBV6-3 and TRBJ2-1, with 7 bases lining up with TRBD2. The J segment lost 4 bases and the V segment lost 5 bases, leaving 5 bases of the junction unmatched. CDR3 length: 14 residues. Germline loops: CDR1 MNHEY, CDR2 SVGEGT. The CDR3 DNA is TGTGCCAGCAGTCTCCAGGGACTATACAATGAGCAGTTCTTC. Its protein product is CASSLQGLYNEQFF.

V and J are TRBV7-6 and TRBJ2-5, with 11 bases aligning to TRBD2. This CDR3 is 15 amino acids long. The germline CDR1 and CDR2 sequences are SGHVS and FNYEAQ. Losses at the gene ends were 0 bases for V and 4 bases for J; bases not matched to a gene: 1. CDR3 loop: CASSLALAGGETQYF. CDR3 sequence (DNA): TGTGCCAGCAGCTTAGCCCTAGCGGGAGGAGAGACCCAGTACTTC.

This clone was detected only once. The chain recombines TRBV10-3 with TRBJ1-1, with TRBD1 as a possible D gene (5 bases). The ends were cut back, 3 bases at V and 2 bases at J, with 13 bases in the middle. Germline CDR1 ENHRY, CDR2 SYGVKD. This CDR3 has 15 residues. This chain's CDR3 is CAISDLIGDNTEAFF. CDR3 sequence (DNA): TGTGCCATCAGTGACTTGATAGGGGATAACACTGAAGCTTTCTTT.

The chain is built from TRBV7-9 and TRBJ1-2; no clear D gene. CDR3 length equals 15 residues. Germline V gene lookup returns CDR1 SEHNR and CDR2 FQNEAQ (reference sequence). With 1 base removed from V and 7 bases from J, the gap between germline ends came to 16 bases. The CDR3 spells CASSLGPTGKFGYTF. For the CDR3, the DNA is TGTGCCAGCAGCTTAGGTCCCACGGGGAAGTTTGGCTACACCTTC.

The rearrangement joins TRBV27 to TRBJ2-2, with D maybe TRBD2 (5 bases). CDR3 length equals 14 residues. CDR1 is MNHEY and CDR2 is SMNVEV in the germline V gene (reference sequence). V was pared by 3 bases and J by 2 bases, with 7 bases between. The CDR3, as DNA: TGTGCCAGCAGTTTCGGACTCAACACCGGGGAGCTGTTTTTT. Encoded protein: CASSFGLNTGELFF.

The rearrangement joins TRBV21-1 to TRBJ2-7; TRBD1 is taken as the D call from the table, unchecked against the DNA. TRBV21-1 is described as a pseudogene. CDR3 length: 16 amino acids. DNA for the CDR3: TGTGCCAGCAGCAAAAAAAGGCGAGGGACATCTTACGAGCAGTACTTC. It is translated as CASSKKRRGTSYEQYF.

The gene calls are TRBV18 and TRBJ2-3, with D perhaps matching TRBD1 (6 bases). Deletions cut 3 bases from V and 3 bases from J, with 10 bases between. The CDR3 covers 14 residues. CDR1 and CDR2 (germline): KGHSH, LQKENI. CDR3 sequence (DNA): TGTGCCAGCTCACCCAGGGGTTGGACAGATACGCAGTATTTT. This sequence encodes CASSPRGWTDTQYF.

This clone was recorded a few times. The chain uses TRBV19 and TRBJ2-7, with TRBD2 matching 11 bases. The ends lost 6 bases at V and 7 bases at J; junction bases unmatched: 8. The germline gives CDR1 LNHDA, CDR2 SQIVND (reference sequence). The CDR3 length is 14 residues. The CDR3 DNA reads TGTGCCAGTAGCTTACTAGCGGGAGTAGGGGAGCAGTACTTC. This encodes CASSLLAGVGEQYF.

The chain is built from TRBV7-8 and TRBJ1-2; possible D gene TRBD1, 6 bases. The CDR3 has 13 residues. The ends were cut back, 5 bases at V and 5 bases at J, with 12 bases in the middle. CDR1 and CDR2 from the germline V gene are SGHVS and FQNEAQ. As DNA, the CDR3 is TGTGCCAGCAGCCGGACAGCCTTATATGGCTACACCTTC. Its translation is CASSRTALYGYTF.